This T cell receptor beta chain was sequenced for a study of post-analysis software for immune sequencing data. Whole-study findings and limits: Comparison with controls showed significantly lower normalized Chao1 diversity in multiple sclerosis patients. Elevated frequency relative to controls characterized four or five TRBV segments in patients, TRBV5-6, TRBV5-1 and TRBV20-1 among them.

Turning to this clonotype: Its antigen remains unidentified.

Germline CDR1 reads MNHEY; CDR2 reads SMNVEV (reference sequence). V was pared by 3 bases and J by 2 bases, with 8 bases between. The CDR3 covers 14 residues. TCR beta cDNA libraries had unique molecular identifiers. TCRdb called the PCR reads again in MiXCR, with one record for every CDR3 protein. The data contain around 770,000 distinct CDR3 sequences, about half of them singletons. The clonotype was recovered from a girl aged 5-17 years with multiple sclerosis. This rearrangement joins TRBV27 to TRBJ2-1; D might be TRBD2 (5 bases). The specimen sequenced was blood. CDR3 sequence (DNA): TGTGCCAGCAGTTTGAGAGCGGCCTACAATGAGCAGTTCTTC. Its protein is CASSLRAAYNEQFF.